This T cell receptor (beta chain) stems from a study of blood T cell repertoires in COVID-19. Study-level information: Spain, Italy and the United States supplied samples that represented acute and convalescent COVID-19. T cells, B-cell-depleted T cells, or PBMCs supplied cDNA or gDNA.

Using immunoSEQ multiplex PCR, the repertoire was profiled, and TCRdb retains in-frame clones only, with some absent. The sample contains about 38,000 clones, more than 70% of which appear only once. The CDR3 runs to 13 residues. Germline V gene sequence: CDR1 KGHDR, CDR2 SFDVKD. V was clipped by 6 bases and J by 9 bases; unmatched bases: 8. The material sequenced was peripheral blood. The clonotype comes from a man aged 70 or older with active COVID-19. The genes are TRBV24-1 and TRBJ1-1; 8 bases align to TRBD1. CDR3 sequence (DNA): TGTGCCACCAGTCACCGACAGGGGAAGAAAGCTTTCTTT. Translating it yields CATSHRQGKKAFF.